This TCR beta chain comes out of a study of shared clonotypes between healthy human individuals. TCRdb's copy holds only in-frame clones and misses some; the assay was immunoSEQ multiplex PCR. The sample yields around 2,000,000 clones, about 95% seen once. V was cut by 0 bases and J by 3 bases, with 9 bases left in between. Germline V lookup: CDR1 SGHRS, CDR2 YFSETQ. The CDR3 covers 14 residues. In the naive CD8 group, cells lacked CD45RO and were positively selected for CCR7, so terminally differentiated effector memory CD45RA+ cells were left out. Caucasian adults residing in Nashville, Tennessee made up all the donors. Whole-study results and caveats: Represented diversity (both genetic and exposure-history) was limited by the small number of donors.

Points on this clone: Its cognate antigen is unknown. Other nucleotide sequences from this sample produce the same CDR3.

The sequence was obtained from a young man in good health. The rearrangement links TRBV5-1 to TRBJ1-1; D is perhaps TRBD1 (5 bases). Sequences were obtained from naive CD8+ T cells sorted from blood. The CDR3 sequence is CASSLAGAYTEAFF. The CDR3 DNA is TGCGCCAGCAGCTTGGCCGGGGCTTACACTGAAGCTTTCTTT.